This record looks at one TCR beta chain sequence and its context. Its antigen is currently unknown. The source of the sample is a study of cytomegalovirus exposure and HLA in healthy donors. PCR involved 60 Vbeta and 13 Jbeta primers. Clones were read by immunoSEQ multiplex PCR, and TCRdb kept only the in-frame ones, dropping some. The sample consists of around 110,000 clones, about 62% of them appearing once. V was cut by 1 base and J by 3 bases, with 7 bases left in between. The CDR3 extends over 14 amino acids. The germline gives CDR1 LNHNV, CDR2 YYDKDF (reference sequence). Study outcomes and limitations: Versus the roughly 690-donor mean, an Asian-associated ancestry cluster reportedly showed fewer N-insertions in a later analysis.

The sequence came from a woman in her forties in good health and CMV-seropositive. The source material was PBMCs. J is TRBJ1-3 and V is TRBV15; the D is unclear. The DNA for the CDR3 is TGTGCCACCAGCAGAGGGGCGGGTGGAAACACCATATATTTT. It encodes CATSRGAGGNTIYF. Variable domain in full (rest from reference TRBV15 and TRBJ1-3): DAMVIQNPRYQVTQFGKPVTLSCSQTLNHNVMYWYQQKSSQAPKLLFHYYDKDFNNEADTPDNFQSRRPNTSFCFLDIRSPGLGDTAMYLCATSRGAGGNTIYFGEGSWLTVV.